These 23 T cell receptor beta chains were all obtained from the same sample, sequenced in a study of T cell responses to AZD1222 COVID-19 vaccine. Sequencing was performed with immunoSEQ multiplex PCR; in TCRdb, only in-frame clones are kept and a portion is missing. The data show hundreds of thousands of clones, with 93% seen just once and roughly 1% held by the top ten. The material was peripheral blood, obtained on day 0 of MenACWY control vaccination. These TCRs come from an adult in good health.

The V gene is TRBV19, the J gene TRBJ1-5; the match to TRBD1 covers 9 bases. Germline CDR1 and CDR2: LNHDA and SQIVND (reference sequence). This CDR3 spans 14 amino acids. V was pared by 4 bases and J by 6 bases, with 4 bases of the junction left unmatched. CDR3 amino acids: CASSKTGGPQPQHF. CDR3 bases: TGTGCCAGTAGTAAAACAGGGGGCCCTCAGCCCCAGCATTTT.

This chain links TRBV28 with TRBJ2-4, with 7 bases fitting TRBD1. Germline V lookup: CDR1 MDHEN, CDR2 SYDVKM. Trimming removed 6 bases from V and 0 bases from J; junction bases left unmatched: 8. CDR3 size: 16 residues. DNA of the CDR3: TGTGCCAGCAGGCCACAGGGGCTACTAGCCAAAAACATTCAGTACTTC. Its translation: CASRPQGLLAKNIQYF.

This clone was detected once. V and J are TRBV10-1 and TRBJ1-4; D gene uncertain. Germline V gene data show CDR1 as WNHNN and CDR2 as SYGVQD (reference sequence). Trimming removed 0 bases at V and 2 bases at J, with 4 bases between. This CDR3 comprises 14 residues. The CDR3 coding sequence is TGCGCCAGCAGTGAGTCGGGCACTAATGAAAAACTGTTTTTT. Its translation: CASSESGTNEKLFF.

CDR3 coding DNA: TGTGCCAGCAGCAAAGCGCTAGCGGGGATGGAAGAGACCCAGTACTTC. Protein: CASSKALAGMEETQYF. The rearrangement uses TRBV21-1 and TRBJ2-5; the D call in the table, TRBD2, was not verified against the DNA. TRBV21-1 counts as a pseudogene. The CDR3 runs 16 residues.

The CDR3 spells CASSYTGGRTEAFF. The CDR3 nucleotides are TGTGCCAGCAGCTACACAGGGGGGAGGACTGAAGCTTTCTTT. The chain uses TRBV7-2 and TRBJ1-1; 8 bases line up with TRBD1. CDR1 and CDR2 (germline): SGHTA, FQGNSA. This CDR3 has 14 residues. After removal of 4 bases from V and 5 bases from J, the junction contained 6 bases not matched to a gene.

The chain joins TRBV5-6 to TRBJ2-7; 10 bases fit TRBD1. This CDR3 spans 15 amino acids. The germline V gene has CDR1 SGHDT and CDR2 YYEEEE. V lost 7 bases to trimming and J lost 3 bases; unmatched junction nucleotides: 10. This chain's CDR3 is CASRPRDRGVYEQYF. CDR3 DNA sequence: TGTGCCAGCCGCCCCCGGGACAGGGGAGTCTACGAGCAGTACTTC. The variable domain in full, with the rest retrieved from reference TRBV5-6 and TRBJ2-7, is DAGVTQSPTHLIKTRGQQVTLRCSPKSGHDTVSWYQQALGQGPQFIFQYYEEEERQRGNFPDRFSGHQFPNYSSELNVNALLLGDSALYLCASRPRDRGVYEQYFGPGTRLTVT.

The chain couples TRBV7-2 to TRBJ1-1; TRBD1 is a possible D gene (5 bases). The V gene lost 3 bases and the J gene lost 5 bases, with 13 bases spanning the gap. Germline CDR1 and CDR2: SGHTA and FQGNSA. The CDR3 is 14 residues long. DNA for the CDR3: TGTGCCAGCAGCTTGGGACGGGGCCAGACTGAAGCTTTCTTT. Translated, it gives CASSLGRGQTEAFF.

Turning to this clone: The same CDR3 can be traced to other DNA sequences in this sample. The chain uses TRBV7-9 and TRBJ1-5; D is ambiguous. Between the trimmed V and J ends, which lost 5 bases and 4 bases, there was a span of 6 bases. The germline V gene encodes CDR1 SEHNR and CDR2 FQNEAQ (reference sequence). There are 12 residues in the CDR3. The DNA for the CDR3 is TGTGCCAGCAGCCGCCAGAATCAGCCCCAGCATTTT. This encodes CASSRQNQPQHF.

V gene TRBV5-5 combines with J gene TRBJ1-6; D is unresolved. Germline CDR1 is SGHKS and CDR2 is YYEKEE (reference sequence). The CDR3 loop spans 16 amino acids. V was shortened by 0 bases and J by 7 bases, with 14 bases between the two germline ends. The CDR3 DNA reads TGTGCCAGCAGCTTGGCCGCCGTGGACCGGAATTCACCCCTCCACTTT. Translation: CASSLAAVDRNSPLHF.

J is TRBJ1-2 and V is TRBV5-1, with D possibly matching TRBD1 (5 bases). CDR1 is SGHRS, CDR2 YFSETQ, per germline. V lost 0 bases and J lost 9, with 18 bases in between. This CDR3 comprises 15 residues. DNA of the CDR3: TGCGCCAGCAGCTTGGGTAGAGGGGAGGGATCAAGCTACACCTTC. Encoded protein: CASSLGRGEGSSYTF.

The CDR3 bases are TGTGCCACCAGCAGAGATAATTCACCCCTCCACTTT. Translation: CATSRDNSPLHF. The chain uses TRBV15 and TRBJ1-6; D call uncertain. The CDR3 is 12 residues long. Germline assignment: CDR1 LNHNV and CDR2 YYDKDF (reference sequence). Trimming shortened V by 0 bases and J by 6 bases, and 0 bases separated the two germline ends.

In nucleotides, the CDR3 is TGTGCCAGCAGTCCTAGAGGGAGGGGCAACACTGAAGCTTTCTTT. This encodes CASSPRGRGNTEAFF. The chain carries TRBV28 and TRBJ1-1; TRBD1 is a possible D gene (5 bases). The CDR3 has 15 residues. With 5 bases removed from V and 2 bases from J, the gap between germline ends came to 15 bases. The germline gives CDR1 MDHEN, CDR2 SYDVKM.

The rearrangement links TRBV5-5 to TRBJ1-5; TRBD1 is a possible D gene (5 bases). The CDR3 length is 15 residues. The germline V gene encodes CDR1 SGHKS and CDR2 YYEKEE (reference sequence). Trimming took off 4 bases at V and 7 bases at J, with 18 bases between the two ends. The CDR3 region is CASSIYRDRGQPQHF. The CDR3 nucleotides are TGTGCCAGCAGCATTTACCGGGACCGGGGGCAGCCCCAGCATTTT.

The rearrangement joins TRBV15 to TRBJ1-5; D gene ambiguous. The germline gives CDR1 LNHNV, CDR2 YYDKDF (reference sequence). Trimming pared 0 bases from V and 4 bases from J, leaving 7 bases between. There are 14 residues in the CDR3. CDR3 sequence reads: CATSRDSPNQPQHF. In DNA, the CDR3 is TGTGCCACCAGCAGAGACAGTCCAAATCAGCCCCAGCATTTT.

The rearrangement links TRBV30 to TRBJ1-5; the match to TRBD1 covers 9 bases. V shed 3 bases and J 6 bases; nucleotides not matched to a gene: 3. Per germline, CDR1 GTSNPN and CDR2 SVGIG (reference sequence). The CDR3 sequence is 13 residues long. This CDR3 reads CAWRGQGIQPQHF. The CDR3 DNA sequence: TGTGCCTGGAGGGGACAGGGAATTCAGCCCCAGCATTTT.

A word on this clone: At the DNA level, this CDR3 is encoded by other sequences in the same sample as well. The J gene is TRBJ2-6, the V gene TRBV7-3; 9 bases align to TRBD1. CDR3 size: 16 residues. J was trimmed by 0 bases and V by 6 bases; bases with no gene match: 3. CDR1 is SGHTA, CDR2 FQGTGA, per germline. CDR3 DNA sequence: TGTGCCAGCAGTTTGACAGGGGGCTCTGGGGCCAACGTCCTGACTTTC. It translates to CASSLTGGSGANVLTF.

This clone was seen only once. V gene TRBV5-5 combines with J gene TRBJ1-4; D gene ambiguous. Trimming shortened V by 3 bases and J by 12 bases, and 15 bases separated the two germline ends. Germline CDR1 SGHKS, CDR2 YYEKEE (reference sequence). The CDR3 sequence is 13 residues long. The CDR3 region is CASSWEVLGELFF. The CDR3 DNA follows: TGTGCCAGCAGCTGGGAGGTATTAGGAGAACTGTTTTTT.

The CDR3 here is CASSPDRGGNEKLFF. The DNA for the CDR3 is TGTGCCAGCTCACCAGACAGGGGAGGTAATGAAAAACTGTTTTTT. The V call is TRBV18, the J call TRBJ1-4; 8 bases line up with TRBD1. V dropped 2 bases and J dropped 4; count of bases not matched to a gene: 3. In germline, CDR1 is KGHSH, CDR2 LQKENI. This CDR3 contains 15 residues.

The J gene is TRBJ1-1, the V gene TRBV10-1; no reliable D call. This CDR3 region has 13 residues. V lost 3 bases to trimming and J lost 0 bases, with 5 bases between them. CDR1 and CDR2 (germline): WNHNN, SYGVQD (reference sequence). This CDR3 reads CASSERVNTEAFF. CDR3 nucleotides: TGCGCCAGCAGTGAAAGGGTGAACACTGAAGCTTTCTTT.

The V and J genes are TRBV3-1 (or the pseudogene TRBV3-2) and TRBJ2-5, with D possibly matching TRBD2 (5 bases). V was pared by 1 base and J by 2 bases, with 11 bases between. Germline V gene sequence: CDR1 LGHDT, CDR2 YNNKEL (reference sequence). This CDR3 spans 15 amino acids. CDR3 nucleotides: TGTGCCAGCAGCCAAGGGATTGGCGGGCAAGAGACCCAGTACTTC. This gives the protein CASSQGIGGQETQYF.

The rearrangement uses TRBV6-5 and TRBJ1-2, with 8 bases matching TRBD1. Germline CDR1 is MNHEY and CDR2 is SVGAGI. The CDR3 length is 15 residues. Trimming took 6 bases from V and 0 from J; bases not matched to a gene: 6. The CDR3 loop reads CASSNRGMANYGYTF. The CDR3 DNA follows: TGTGCCAGCAGCAACAGGGGGATGGCTAACTATGGCTACACCTTC.

The chain has TRBV30 and TRBJ2-4; D perhaps matches TRBD2 (5 bases). The CDR3 has 14 amino acids. Germline V gene sequence: CDR1 GTSNPN, CDR2 SVGIG (reference sequence). Trimming pared 4 bases from V and 0 bases from J, leaving 10 bases between. CDR3 sequence reads: CAWTAGIAKNIQYF. The CDR3 DNA is TGTGCCTGGACGGCGGGCATAGCCAAAAACATTCAGTACTTC.

The V call is TRBV28, the J call TRBJ1-2; D uncertain. Per germline, CDR1 MDHEN and CDR2 SYDVKM. The CDR3 is 13 residues long. V was trimmed by 1 base and J by 8 bases, leaving 11 bases between them. The CDR3 sequence: CASSLFPGNGYTF. CDR3 nucleotides: TGTGCCAGCAGTTTATTTCCCGGAAACGGCTACACCTTC.